The 29 T cell receptor beta chains listed next were all sequenced from one sample in a study of shared clonotypes between healthy human individuals. The assay was immunoSEQ multiplex PCR, and TCRdb's table has in-frame clones only and misses some. The table includes about 1.5 million clones, approximately 98% detected once. The sample consisted of naive CD4+ T cells sorted from blood. Subset indicated: CD45RA+ positively selected. The receptors shown here come from a man aged 25-40 years in good health.

The CDR3 here is CASNRGRGVGNQPQHF. CDR3 sequence (DNA): TGTGCCAGCAACAGGGGGCGCGGGGTCGGCAATCAGCCCCAGCATTTT. This rearrangement joins TRBV25-1 to TRBJ1-5, with 9 bases fitting TRBD1. This CDR3 comprises 16 residues. CDR1 and CDR2 (germline): MGHDK, SYGVNS. J lost 2 bases, V lost 7 bases, and 9 bases had no gene match.

The J gene is TRBJ1-4, the V gene TRBV15, with D perhaps TRBD1 (6 bases). Germline V gene data show CDR1 as LNHNV and CDR2 as YYDKDF (reference sequence). Trimming stripped 3 bases from V and 0 bases from J, with 14 bases between. The CDR3 runs to 17 residues. CDR3 sequence reads: CATSRQRPGATNEKLFF. In DNA form, the CDR3 reads TGTGCCACCAGCAGGCAACGACCAGGGGCAACTAATGAAAAACTGTTTTTT.

Worth noting for this clone: Other DNA sequences of this sample code for an identical CDR3. The V and J genes are TRBV5-1 and TRBJ1-1; 7 bases fit TRBD1. The V segment lost 4 bases and the J segment 0 bases; nucleotides outside the gene matches: 6. The V gene's germline CDR1 is SGHRS and CDR2 YFSETQ. This CDR3 contains 15 residues. The CDR3 protein is CASSRTGTVNTEAFF. CDR3 sequence (DNA): TGCGCCAGCAGCCGTACCGGGACAGTGAACACTGAAGCTTTCTTT.

This chain connects TRBV18 to TRBJ2-1, with 8 bases lining up with TRBD2. CDR1 and CDR2 from the germline V gene are KGHSH and LQKENI. The J segment lost 6 bases and the V segment lost 9 bases, leaving 7 bases of the junction unmatched. CDR3 length: 13 amino acids. CDR3 amino acids: CASRLLAVNEQFF. CDR3 nucleotides: TGTGCCAGTAGGTTACTAGCGGTCAATGAGCAGTTCTTC.

The J gene is TRBJ2-7, the V gene TRBV27, with 7 positions matching TRBD1. V lost 0 bases and J lost 0; bases outside the gene matches: 2. The CDR3 has 15 residues. Germline-derived CDR1 and CDR2 are MNHEY and SMNVEV (reference sequence). The CDR3 sequence: CASSLSQGVSYEQYF. In DNA, the CDR3 is TGTGCCAGCAGTTTATCTCAGGGGGTCTCCTACGAGCAGTACTTC.

This sequence joins TRBV6-6 and TRBJ2-7, with TRBD1 identical over 7 bases. The CDR3 consists of 13 residues. Unmatched junction bases numbered 5, after V lost 2 bases and J lost 7 bases. Germline-derived CDR1 and CDR2 are MNHNY and SVGAGI (reference sequence). CDR3 DNA: TGTGCCAGCAGTTACGCTGAGGGGGCGGAGCAGTACTTC. Its translation is CASSYAEGAEQYF.

Notes on this clone: Additional DNA sequences in this sample encode the identical CDR3. J is TRBJ2-2 and V is TRBV5-1; weak D call: TRBD1 (6 bases). Trimming left V 4 bases short and J 4 bases short, with 11 bases between. The CDR3 has 14 residues. Germline CDR1 SGHRS, CDR2 YFSETQ. CDR3 sequence reads: CASSPTGTTGELFF. DNA of the CDR3: TGCGCCAGCAGCCCGACAGGCACCACCGGGGAGCTGTTTTTT.

Note on this clone: Distinct nucleotide sequences in the sample also encode this CDR3. The chain links TRBV18 to TRBJ2-2; D remains unclear. Trimming pared 3 bases from V and 4 bases from J, leaving 6 bases between. The germline V gene has CDR1 KGHSH and CDR2 LQKENI. This CDR3 comprises 13 residues. CDR3 sequence reads: CASSPRGTGELFF. In DNA, the CDR3 is TGTGCCAGCTCACCGAGAGGCACCGGGGAGCTGTTTTTT.

This chain joins TRBV7-2 and TRBJ1-5, with 11 bases lining up with TRBD1. Germline V gene sequence: CDR1 SGHTA, CDR2 FQGNSA. The V segment lost 2 bases and the J segment 5 bases; nucleotides outside the gene matches: 5. The CDR3 contains 16 residues. CDR3 in DNA: TGTGCCAGCAGCTTATTCGGGACAGGGGGATATCAGCCCCAGCATTTT. Translated: CASSLFGTGGYQPQHF.

The J gene is TRBJ2-7, the V gene TRBV5-1; perhaps TRBD2 as D (6 bases). Germline CDR1 and CDR2: SGHRS and YFSETQ. Trimming removed 4 bases at V and 3 bases at J, with 14 bases between. The CDR3 is 14 residues long. Here the CDR3 DNA reads TGCGCCAGCAGCCCCCGGACTATCGACTACGAGCAGTACTTC. The encoded protein is CASSPRTIDYEQYF.

The chain recombines TRBV28 with TRBJ2-7; D remains ambiguous. Germline CDR1 and CDR2: MDHEN and SYDVKM. V lost 3 bases and J lost 3, with 12 bases in between. The CDR3 is 14 residues long. The CDR3, as DNA: TGTGCCAGCAGTTTCGTTGCGACCGGCTACGAGCAGTACTTC. As protein: CASSFVATGYEQYF.

The chain employs TRBV18 and TRBJ2-7; D might be TRBD1 (5 bases). Germline CDR1 is KGHSH and CDR2 is LQKENI. V was trimmed by 3 bases and J by 3 bases, leaving 12 bases between them. This CDR3 comprises 14 residues. The CDR3 is CASSPEPRGYEQYF. In DNA form, the CDR3 reads TGTGCCAGCTCACCCGAACCTAGGGGCTACGAGCAGTACTTC.

The chain has TRBV11-2 and TRBJ2-2; 11 nucleotides align to TRBD1. This CDR3 has 15 amino acids. CDR1 is SGHAT, CDR2 FQNNGV, per germline. V lost 5 bases to trimming and J lost 3 bases; unmatched junction nucleotides: 2. The CDR3 sequence is CASSTDRGHTGELFF. The CDR3 nucleotides are TGTGCCAGCAGCACGGACAGGGGGCACACCGGGGAGCTGTTTTTT.

J is TRBJ1-2 and V is TRBV5-5; D might be TRBD1 (5 bases). The CDR3 is made up of 15 amino acids. Trimming cost V 0 bases and J 3 bases, with 12 bases left between them. Germline values: CDR1 SGHKS, CDR2 YYEKEE (reference sequence). DNA of the CDR3: TGTGCCAGCAGCTTGGGGCCAGGGCTTGACTATGGCTACACCTTC. Translating it yields CASSLGPGLDYGYTF.

This clone was recorded only once. The V and J genes are TRBV30 and TRBJ1-1; the D is unclear. Trimming left V 0 bases short and J 10 bases short, with 15 bases between. Germline assignment: CDR1 GTSNPN and CDR2 SVGIG (reference sequence). The CDR3 sequence is 13 residues long. The CDR3 sequence: CAWSVTDDGGAFF. The CDR3 DNA follows: TGTGCCTGGAGTGTAACGGACGATGGTGGAGCTTTCTTT. Combining the CDR3 with reference TRBV30 and TRBJ1-1 gives the whole variable domain SQTIHQWPATLVQPVGSPLSLECTVEGTSNPNLYWYRQAAGRGLQLLFYSVGIGQISSEVPQNLSASRPQDRQFILSSKKLLLSDSGFYLCAWSVTDDGGAFFGQGTRLTVV.

The chain recombines TRBV7-3 with TRBJ2-1, with D uncertain. Germline V gives CDR1 SGHTA, CDR2 FQGTGA. The CDR3 runs to 14 residues. V was trimmed by 3 bases and J by 2 bases, leaving 8 bases between them. In DNA, the CDR3 is TGTGCCAGCAGCTTGCAAGGGACCTACAATGAGCAGTTCTTC. Translating it yields CASSLQGTYNEQFF.

The chain is built from TRBV7-2 and TRBJ2-2; D could derive from TRBD1 or TRBD2 (6 bases each). The germline V gene has CDR1 SGHTA and CDR2 FQGNSA. The CDR3 loop spans 16 amino acids. V was pared by 4 bases and J by 0 bases, with 12 bases between. The CDR3 is CASSSEGGANTGELFF. CDR3 nucleotides: TGTGCCAGCAGCTCGGAGGGGGGCGCGAACACCGGGGAGCTGTTTTTT. Filled out from reference TRBV7-2 and TRBJ2-2, the complete variable domain reads GAGVSQSPSNKVTEKGKDVELRCDPISGHTALYWYRQSLGQGLEFLIYFQGNSAPDKSGLPSDRFSAERTGGSVSTLTIQRTQQEDSAVYLCASSSEGGANTGELFFGEGSRLTVL.

The chain combines TRBV18 with TRBJ1-3; tentative D call: TRBD1 (6 bases). Germline assignment: CDR1 KGHSH and CDR2 LQKENI. V lost 4 bases and J 0 bases, leaving 13 bases between the germline ends. The CDR3 is made up of 16 amino acids. As DNA, the CDR3 is TGTGCCAGCTCACGGACAAAGGGGGACTCTGGAAACACCATATATTTT. Its translation is CASSRTKGDSGNTIYF.

The J gene is TRBJ1-1, the V gene TRBV10-3, with TRBD1 identical over 8 bases. The CDR3 has 16 residues. The germline gives CDR1 ENHRY, CDR2 SYGVKD. Trimming cost V 2 bases and J 1 base; bases outside gene matches: 6. CDR3 DNA sequence: TGTGCCATCAGTGAGGGACAGGGTAAGGAGAACACTGAAGCTTTCTTT. This codes for CAISEGQGKENTEAFF.

The chain carries TRBV18 and TRBJ1-1; no reliable D call. The germline V and J ends were trimmed by 3 bases and 1 base, with 15 bases remaining between them. The germline V gene has CDR1 KGHSH and CDR2 LQKENI. CDR3 length: 16 amino acids. The CDR3 is CASSPLDTGSNTEAFF. The CDR3 nucleotides read TGTGCCAGCTCACCTCTAGACACGGGCTCGAACACTGAAGCTTTCTTT.

V is TRBV28 and J is TRBJ1-4, with unresolved D. CDR3 length equals 16 residues. With 10 bases removed from V and 0 bases from J, the gap between germline ends came to 18 bases. CDR1 MDHEN and CDR2 SYDVKM come from the germline V gene. CDR3 sequence reads: CATGGPGGATNEKLFF. For the CDR3, the DNA is TGTGCCACTGGAGGCCCGGGAGGTGCAACTAATGAAAAACTGTTTTTT.

The chain combines TRBV4-1 with TRBJ1-1; no clear D. The CDR3 is made up of 13 amino acids. Germline CDR1 reads MGHRA; CDR2 reads YSYEKL. The V gene lost 4 bases and the J gene lost 3 bases, with 9 bases spanning the gap. In DNA, the CDR3 is TGCGCCAGCAGCCTACCTCTGGACACTGAAGCTTTCTTT. Its translation: CASSLPLDTEAFF.

V gene TRBV7-6 combines with J gene TRBJ2-2; 9 nucleotides align to TRBD1. Germline CDR1 reads SGHVS; CDR2 reads FNYEAQ. The CDR3 extends over 16 amino acids. Trimming removed 5 bases from V and 6 bases from J; junction bases left unmatched: 10. The CDR3 reads CASSRNSDRGSGELFF. Here the CDR3 DNA reads TGTGCCAGCAGCCGGAATTCGGACAGGGGATCCGGGGAGCTGTTTTTT.

The chain uses TRBV19 and TRBJ1-5, with a weak D call TRBD1 (5 bases). The V end was cut by 3 bases, the J end by 7 bases, with 13 bases between. The CDR3 loop spans 14 amino acids. Germline CDR1 reads LNHDA; CDR2 reads SQIVND (reference sequence). CDR3 residues: CASSIWQGEQPQHF. CDR3 bases: TGTGCCAGTAGTATTTGGCAGGGTGAACAGCCCCAGCATTTT.

For the CDR3, the DNA is TGTGCCAGCAGCCCACAACAGGGACTGTACGAGCAGTACTTC. Its translation is CASSPQQGLYEQYF. The gene calls are TRBV7-2 and TRBJ2-7, with D perhaps assigned TRBD1 or TRBD2 (6 bases each). The CDR3 runs 14 residues. Germline loops: CDR1 SGHTA, CDR2 FQGNSA. The V gene lost 5 bases and the J gene lost 4 bases, with 15 bases spanning the gap.

On this clone: A junction boundary mismatches the germline segment, possibly from a read error. The genes are TRBV9 and TRBJ2-7; 8 bases align to TRBD1. The germline CDR1 and CDR2 sequences are SGDLS and YYNGEE. There are 12 residues in the CDR3. In DNA, the CDR3 is TGTGCCAGCAGCGGGATAATGGGACAGGTAAAATTC. The encoded protein is CASSGIMGQVKF.

On this clone: This same CDR3 is encoded by further DNA sequences in the sample. This chain uses TRBV27 with TRBJ1-4; weak D call: TRBD1 (5 bases). CDR1 and CDR2 (germline): MNHEY, SMNVEV (reference sequence). Deletions cut 5 bases from V and 0 bases from J, with 10 bases between. This CDR3 region has 15 residues. CDR3 in DNA: TGTGCCAGCAGTCGAGACAGTGCAACTAATGAAAAACTGTTTTTT. Protein product: CASSRDSATNEKLFF.

The chain has TRBV15 and TRBJ2-6; D gene unclear. The V end was cut by 2 bases, the J end by 1 base, with 12 bases between. Per the germline V gene, CDR1 is LNHNV and CDR2 is YYDKDF (reference sequence). The CDR3 covers 17 residues. The CDR3 DNA reads TGTGCCACCAGCAGACAGCGAAGGGAATCTGGGGCCAACGTCCTGACTTTC. It encodes CATSRQRRESGANVLTF.

On this clone itself: This sample also contains other DNA sequences that code for the same CDR3. The gene calls are TRBV18 and TRBJ1-5; D is uncertain. Trimming shortened V by 2 bases and J by 4 bases, and 3 bases separated the two germline ends. CDR1 and CDR2 from the germline V gene are KGHSH and LQKENI. CDR3 length: 12 amino acids. The CDR3 region is CASSPNNQPQHF. CDR3 DNA sequence: TGTGCCAGCTCACCAAATAATCAGCCCCAGCATTTT. Looking up the rest from reference TRBV18 and TRBJ1-5 gives the full variable domain: NAGVMQNPRHLVRRRGQEARLRCSPMKGHSHVYWYRQLPEEGLKFMVYLQKENIIDESGMPKERFSAEFPKEGPSILRIQQVVRGDSAAYFCASSPNNQPQHFGDGTRLSIL.